This entry lists 30 T cell receptor beta chains sequenced from one sample in a study of cytomegalovirus exposure and HLA in healthy donors. Use of 60 Vbeta and 13 Jbeta primers characterized the PCR. Profiling relied on immunoSEQ multiplex PCR, and the TCRdb table lists in-frame clones only, not all of them. The repertoire holds approximately 100,000 clones, with approximately 80% as singletons. The sample consisted of PBMCs. These receptors originate from a man in his fifties or sixties in good health and CMV-seronegative.

The chain has TRBV4-1 and TRBJ2-2, with 12 nucleotides matching TRBD2. Unmatched junction bases numbered 2, after V lost 1 base and J lost 5 bases. Germline values: CDR1 MGHRA, CDR2 YSYEKL. The CDR3 length is 16 residues. CDR3 nucleotides: TGCGCCAGCAGCCAAGTGCTAGCGGGGGGGACCGGGGAGCTGTTTTTT. Translated: CASSQVLAGGTGELFF.

In this sample, this clone turned up once. CDR3 sequence: CASSVDRVPTGELFF. The CDR3 DNA sequence: TGTGCCAGCAGCGTCGACAGGGTCCCCACCGGGGAGCTGTTTTTT. This rearrangement joins TRBV2 to TRBJ2-2; 7 bases fit TRBD1. The ends lost 6 bases at V and 4 bases at J; junction bases unmatched: 8. CDR1 is SNHLY and CDR2 is FYNNEI in the germline V gene. The CDR3 runs 15 residues.

The CDR3 loop is CASSHQGAGGEKLFF. The CDR3 DNA is TGTGCCAGCAGTCACCAGGGGGCAGGAGGCGAAAAACTGTTTTTT. This chain uses TRBV6-5 with TRBJ1-4, with 8 bases identical to TRBD1. Germline lookup yields CDR1 MNHEY and CDR2 SVGAGI. With 5 bases clipped from V and 8 bases from J, the junction kept 10 bases outside the gene matches. The CDR3 is 15 amino acids.

This chain's CDR3 is CASARTGSTYEQYF. The CDR3 bases are TGTGCCAGCGCGCGGACAGGGTCGACCTACGAGCAGTACTTC. The V gene is TRBV9, the J gene TRBJ2-7, with 8 positions matching TRBD1. V was clipped by 7 bases and J by 2 bases; unmatched bases: 8. The CDR3 has 14 residues. Germline CDR1 SGDLS, CDR2 YYNGEE.

V and J are TRBV30 and TRBJ2-7, with no clear D. The CDR3 spans 14 residues. CDR1 and CDR2 (germline): GTSNPN, SVGIG (reference sequence). V lost 3 bases, J lost 0 bases, and 12 bases lay in between. CDR3 in amino acids: CAWSRGIVSYEQYF. The CDR3 DNA follows: TGTGCCTGGAGCCGAGGAATTGTCTCCTACGAGCAGTACTTC. The whole variable domain, remainder taken from reference TRBV30 and TRBJ2-7, is SQTIHQWPATLVQPVGSPLSLECTVEGTSNPNLYWYRQAAGRGLQLLFYSVGIGQISSEVPQNLSASRPQDRQFILSSKKLLLSDSGFYLCAWSRGIVSYEQYFGPGTRLTVT.

This chain uses TRBV5-1 with TRBJ1-2; 7 bases align to TRBD1. CDR1 and CDR2 (germline): SGHRS, YFSETQ. Unmatched junction bases numbered 10, after V lost 4 bases and J lost 1 base. The CDR3 spans 16 residues. CDR3 sequence reads: CASSLDPDRDNYGYTF. In nucleotides, the CDR3 is TGCGCCAGCAGCCTGGACCCCGACAGGGATAACTATGGCTACACCTTC.

With respect to this clone: One end of the junction fails to match germline, which may point to a read error. J is TRBJ1-2 and V is TRBV6-1, with D uncertain. The CDR3 has 14 amino acids. Per the germline V gene, CDR1 is MNHNS and CDR2 is SASEGT. CDR3 coding DNA: TGTGCCAGCAGCGAAGACGTCCAGGCGGGGGGCTACACCTTC. Its protein is CASSEDVQAGGYTF.

The chain employs TRBV7-2 and TRBJ1-1; tentatively, D is TRBD1 (6 bases). The CDR3 is 14 residues long. Germline loops: CDR1 SGHTA, CDR2 FQGNSA. Trimming took off 5 bases at V and 5 bases at J, with 15 bases between the two ends. The CDR3 DNA follows: TGTGCCAGCAGCCTACAGGGTAGGGGAACTGAAGCTTTCTTT. This sequence encodes CASSLQGRGTEAFF.

V is TRBV7-6 and J is TRBJ2-5; 9 nucleotides line up with TRBD1. CDR3 size: 15 residues. Per germline, CDR1 SGHVS and CDR2 FNYEAQ. V lost 5 bases and J lost 5; bases outside the gene matches: 9. Here the CDR3 reads CASSPGTGSLETQYF. As DNA, the CDR3 is TGTGCCAGCAGCCCCGGGACAGGGAGTTTGGAGACCCAGTACTTC.

The chain couples TRBV6-6 to TRBJ1-4, with 7 bases fitting TRBD1. Germline V gene sequence: CDR1 MNHNY, CDR2 SVGAGI (reference sequence). The CDR3 runs 14 residues. With V trimmed by 6 bases and J by 7 bases, 8 bases remained unmatched. CDR3 region: CASRRDSGGEKLFF. The CDR3 DNA is TGTGCCAGCAGGCGGGACAGTGGGGGTGAAAAACTGTTTTTT.

This chain connects TRBV10-3 to TRBJ1-2, with no clear D. V dropped 4 bases and J dropped 7 bases, with 19 bases sitting between them. CDR3 size: 15 residues. Germline CDR1 and CDR2: ENHRY and SYGVKD. In DNA form, the CDR3 reads TGTGCCATCAGTGGGGGAGGCCCGGGTGTATCTGGCTACACCTTC. Residues: CAISGGGPGVSGYTF.

The chain couples TRBV6-6 to TRBJ1-2, with a possible D match to TRBD1 (6 bases). This CDR3 is 14 amino acids long. Trimming left V 0 bases short and J 4 bases short, with 9 bases between. Germline V gives CDR1 MNHNY, CDR2 SVGAGI (reference sequence). In DNA, the CDR3 is TGTGCCAGCAGTTACTCAGACAGGAGCTATGGCTACACCTTC. Translating it yields CASSYSDRSYGYTF.

This rearrangement joins TRBV7-2 to TRBJ1-5; 7 bases agree with TRBD1. V lost 5 bases and J lost 6; bases outside the gene matches: 7. Germline CDR1 reads SGHTA; CDR2 reads FQGNSA. The CDR3 has 14 residues. CDR3 in amino acids: CASSQNRGGQPQHF. As DNA, the CDR3 is TGTGCCAGCAGCCAGAACAGGGGCGGTCAGCCCCAGCATTTT.

This clone was recorded a few times. The gene calls are TRBV11-1 and TRBJ2-7, with D perhaps TRBD2 (5 bases). Germline V gene data show CDR1 as SGHAT and CDR2 as FQDESV (reference sequence). V gave up 5 bases and J gave up 1 base, with 12 bases separating them. The CDR3 is 14 amino acids. The CDR3 protein is CASSLSVLSYEQYF. CDR3 nucleotides: TGTGCCAGCAGCCTTAGCGTCCTGTCCTACGAGCAGTACTTC.

The chain couples TRBV2 to TRBJ1-2; D gene uncertain. CDR1 and CDR2 (germline): SNHLY, FYNNEI. CDR3 length: 14 amino acids. Trimming removed 6 bases from V and 7 bases from J, with 18 bases in between. This CDR3 is CASRDGVGFGGYTF. The CDR3 DNA reads as TGTGCCAGCAGGGACGGGGTGGGGTTTGGTGGCTACACCTTC.

The chain links TRBV7-8 to TRBJ1-1; the D is unclear. V lost 3 bases and J 3 bases, leaving 5 bases between the germline ends. CDR1 is SGHVS, CDR2 FQNEAQ, per germline. There are 12 residues in the CDR3. In nucleotides, the CDR3 is TGTGCCAGCAGCTTCCGGGACACTGAAGCTTTCTTT. This codes for CASSFRDTEAFF.

This clone was counted a single time. The chain carries TRBV2 and TRBJ2-2; perhaps TRBD2 as D (6 bases). Germline assignment: CDR1 SNHLY and CDR2 FYNNEI. The V end lost 0 bases, the J end lost 5 bases, and 7 bases lay between the germline ends. The CDR3 has 14 amino acids. The CDR3 region is CASSEAGGTGELFF. CDR3 bases: TGTGCCAGCAGTGAAGCGGGGGGTACCGGGGAGCTGTTTTTT.

The gene calls are TRBV7-9 and TRBJ2-5; TRBD2 is a possible D gene (5 bases). The germline V gene encodes CDR1 SEHNR and CDR2 FQNEAQ (reference sequence). The CDR3 has 13 residues. Trimming took off 1 base at V and 4 bases at J, with 7 bases between the two ends. In DNA form, the CDR3 reads TGTGCCAGCAGCTTAGTAGGAGGAGAGACCCAGTACTTC. The encoded protein is CASSLVGGETQYF. The whole variable domain, filled in from reference TRBV7-9 and TRBJ2-5, reads DTGVSQNPRHKITKRGQNVTFRCDPISEHNRLYWYRQTLGQGPEFLTYFQNEAQLEKSRLLSDRFSAERPKGSFSTLEIQRTEQGDSAMYLCASSLVGGETQYFGPGTRLLVL.

This clone was observed a few times. The chain links TRBV7-2 to TRBJ1-2; no reliable D call. Germline V gene lookup returns CDR1 SGHTA and CDR2 FQGNSA. V was pared by 4 bases and J by 4 bases, with 10 bases between. The CDR3 runs 13 residues. This CDR3 reads CASSSAVAYGYTF. The CDR3 region has the DNA TGTGCCAGCAGCTCTGCGGTGGCCTATGGCTACACCTTC.

The chain combines TRBV19 with TRBJ2-3; D call uncertain. The CDR3 sequence is 12 residues long. The germline V gene encodes CDR1 LNHDA and CDR2 SQIVND (reference sequence). V lost 6 bases and J 5 bases, leaving 9 bases between the germline ends. The CDR3 bases are TGTGCCAGTAGCCGCACTTTAGATACGCAGTATTTT. As protein: CASSRTLDTQYF.

The rearrangement uses TRBV6-5 and TRBJ1-5, with TRBD1 identical over 7 bases. The CDR3 sequence is 15 residues long. V gave up 6 bases and J gave up 3 bases; unmatched junction bases: 8. The germline V gene has CDR1 MNHEY and CDR2 SVGAGI. The CDR3 here is CASRRGQAPNQPQHF. CDR3 nucleotide sequence: TGTGCCAGCAGACGCGGACAGGCGCCCAATCAGCCCCAGCATTTT.

The CDR3 DNA follows: TGTGCCAGCAGCTTAGTTACAGGCCTCAACACTGAAGCTTTCTTT. Translation gives CASSLVTGLNTEAFF. The chain joins TRBV7-2 to TRBJ1-1, with D perhaps TRBD1 (5 bases). Germline CDR1 reads SGHTA; CDR2 reads FQGNSA. CDR3 size: 15 residues. Trimming shortened V by 1 base and J by 2 bases, and 11 bases separated the two germline ends.

V and J are TRBV5-8 and TRBJ1-3, with D possibly TRBD1 on 5 matching bases. Trimming removed 5 bases at V and 0 bases at J, with 12 bases between. The CDR3 loop spans 15 amino acids. Germline loops: CDR1 SGHTS, CDR2 YDEGEE. The CDR3 here is CASSYPGYSGNTIYF. DNA for the CDR3: TGTGCCAGCAGTTACCCAGGGTACTCTGGAAACACCATATATTTT.

This clone was found once. V and J are TRBV6-5 and TRBJ2-7; D possibly corresponds to TRBD2 (6 bases). The CDR3 has 14 residues. CDR1 and CDR2 from the germline V gene are MNHEY and SVGAGI. Trimming removed 0 bases from V and 8 bases from J, with 14 bases in between. Written as DNA, the CDR3 is TGTGCCAGCAGTTACTCACGCGGCGGGGCTCAGCAGTACGTC. Translation: CASSYSRGGAQQYV.

There are a few counts of this clone. The chain carries TRBV5-1 and TRBJ1-6; 10 bases line up with TRBD1. Germline assignment: CDR1 SGHRS and CDR2 YFSETQ. V was clipped by 4 bases and J by 2 bases; unmatched bases: 6. The CDR3 runs to 17 residues. In DNA form, the CDR3 reads TGCGCCAGCAGCCCGGGACAGGGGATGACCTATAATTCACCCCTCCACTTT. Its translation: CASSPGQGMTYNSPLHF.

CDR3 sequence (DNA): TGTGCCAGCACCGTGCAACAGGGTAAAGGTGAGCAGTTCTTC. Translating gives CASTVQQGKGEQFF. The J gene is TRBJ2-1, the V gene TRBV6-5; perhaps TRBD1 as D (6 bases). The CDR3 length is 14 residues. Germline values: CDR1 MNHEY, CDR2 SVGAGI. Trimming left V 7 bases short and J 9 bases short, with 19 bases between.

This clone has more than one count but fewer than ten. The V call is TRBV4-2, the J call TRBJ1-5; 8 bases are a match to TRBD1. There are 15 residues in the CDR3. V lost 3 bases, J lost 5 bases, and 6 bases stayed unmatched. Germline CDR1 LGHNA, CDR2 YNFKEQ. The chain's CDR3 is CASSQTGTGDQPQHF. CDR3 coding DNA: TGTGCCAGCAGCCAGACCGGGACAGGTGATCAGCCCCAGCATTTT.

The chain employs TRBV28 and TRBJ1-2; no definite D call. Trimming removed 3 bases at V and 0 bases at J, with 11 bases between. Germline V lookup: CDR1 MDHEN, CDR2 SYDVKM. The length of the CDR3 is 15 residues. The DNA for the CDR3 is TGTGCCAGCAGTTTCCGCAGTAGCTCTAACTATGGCTACACCTTC. Its protein is CASSFRSSSNYGYTF.

This sequence joins TRBV4-1 and TRBJ1-1; tentative D call: TRBD1 (6 bases). The CDR3 consists of 17 residues. Germline loops: CDR1 MGHRA, CDR2 YSYEKL. Trimming cost V 0 bases and J 1 base, with 15 bases left between them. Here the CDR3 DNA reads TGCGCCAGCAGCCAAGACTTCAGGGGAAAGAGGAACACTGAAGCTTTCTTT. Translation: CASSQDFRGKRNTEAFF.

The gene calls are TRBV4-2 and TRBJ2-3; D might be TRBD1 or TRBD2, each matching 9 bases. Looked up from germline, CDR1 is LGHNA and CDR2 is YNFKEQ. Trimming shortened V by 4 bases and J by 2 bases, and 31 bases separated the two germline ends. CDR3 length: 21 amino acids. CDR3 sequence (DNA): TGTGCCAGCAGCCGGATGGGACAGGGTGACCCTAGCGGGGAAAACACAGATACGCAGTATTTT. Residues: CASSRMGQGDPSGENTDTQYF.